This T cell receptor beta chain comes out of a study of OX40 agonist ivuxolimab in advanced cancers. The V and J ends lost 6 bases and 2 bases, in that order; junction bases with no gene match: 5. CDR1 is MDHEN and CDR2 is SYDVKM in the germline V gene. This CDR3 has 15 amino acids. Method: immunoSEQ multiplex PCR; TCRdb's copy keeps in-frame clones and lacks some. This sample has 70,000 to 90,000 clones, with about 91% found just once. Sequencing used CD4+ or CD8+ T cells sorted from blood, obtained in a trial of the OX40 agonist ivuxolimab. V usage is TRBV28 and J usage is TRBJ2-1, with 9 nucleotides matching TRBD1. The receptor was isolated from an adult with an advanced solid tumor such as melanoma, head and neck, liver or kidney cancer. This CDR3 is CASSPWTGAYNEQFF. CDR3 in DNA: TGTGCCAGCAGCCCATGGACAGGGGCCTACAATGAGCAGTTCTTC.